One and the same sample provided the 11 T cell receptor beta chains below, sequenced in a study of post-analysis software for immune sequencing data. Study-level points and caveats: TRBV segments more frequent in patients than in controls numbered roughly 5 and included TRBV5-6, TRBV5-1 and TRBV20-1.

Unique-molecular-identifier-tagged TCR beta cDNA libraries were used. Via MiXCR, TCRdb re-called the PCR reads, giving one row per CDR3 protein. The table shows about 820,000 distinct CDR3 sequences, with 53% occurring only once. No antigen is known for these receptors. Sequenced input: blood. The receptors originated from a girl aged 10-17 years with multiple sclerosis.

CDR3 loop: CATSREQGPLIAKNIQYF. The CDR3 region has the DNA TGTGCCACCAGCCGGGAGCAGGGGCCGCTCATAGCCAAAAACATTCAGTACTTC. The chain employs TRBV15 and TRBJ2-4; either TRBD1 or TRBD2 may supply D (6 bases each). Trimming shortened V by 5 bases and J by 0 bases, and 20 bases separated the two germline ends. The V gene's germline CDR1 is LNHNV and CDR2 YYDKDF (reference sequence). The CDR3 has 18 amino acids. The variable domain in full, completed from reference TRBV15 and TRBJ2-4, reads DAMVIQNPRYQVTQFGKPVTLSCSQTLNHNVMYWYQQKSSQAPKLLFHYYDKDFNNEADTPDNFQSRRPNTSFCFLDIRSPGLGDTAMYLCATSREQGPLIAKNIQYFGAGTRLSVL.

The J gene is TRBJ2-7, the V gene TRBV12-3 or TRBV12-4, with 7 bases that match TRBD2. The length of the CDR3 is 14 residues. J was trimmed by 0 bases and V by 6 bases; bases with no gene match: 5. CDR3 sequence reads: CASRPRDYSYEQYF. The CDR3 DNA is TGTGCCAGCAGACCAAGGGACTACTCCTACGAGCAGTACTTC.

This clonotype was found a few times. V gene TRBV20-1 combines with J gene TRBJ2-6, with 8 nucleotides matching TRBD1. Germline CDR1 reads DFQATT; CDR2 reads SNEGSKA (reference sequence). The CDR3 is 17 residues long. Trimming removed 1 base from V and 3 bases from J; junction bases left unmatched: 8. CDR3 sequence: CSARARQGASGANVLTF. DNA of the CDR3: TGCAGTGCTAGAGCTCGGCAGGGGGCGAGTGGGGCCAACGTCCTGACTTTC.

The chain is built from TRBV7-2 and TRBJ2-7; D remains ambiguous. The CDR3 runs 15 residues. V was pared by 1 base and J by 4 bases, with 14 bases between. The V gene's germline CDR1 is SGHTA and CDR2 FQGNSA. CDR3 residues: CASSLGNLKGYEQYF. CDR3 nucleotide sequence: TGTGCCAGCAGCTTAGGAAATCTAAAAGGGTACGAGCAGTACTTC.

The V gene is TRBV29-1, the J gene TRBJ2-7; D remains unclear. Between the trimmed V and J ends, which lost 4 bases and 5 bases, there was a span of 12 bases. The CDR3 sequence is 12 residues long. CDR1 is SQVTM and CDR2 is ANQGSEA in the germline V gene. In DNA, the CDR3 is TGCAGCGTTGGGTTCCACGGCCACGAGCAGTACTTC. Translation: CSVGFHGHEQYF.

In DNA form, the CDR3 reads TGTGCCAGCAGCCTTAGATCGGGGAGCAATCAGCCCCAGCATTTT. It codes for CASSLRSGSNQPQHF. The V call is TRBV6-5, the J call TRBJ1-5; D is unclear. Trimming shortened V by 6 bases and J by 1 base, and 13 bases separated the two germline ends. This CDR3 is 15 amino acids long. The germline gives CDR1 MNHEY, CDR2 SVGAGI.

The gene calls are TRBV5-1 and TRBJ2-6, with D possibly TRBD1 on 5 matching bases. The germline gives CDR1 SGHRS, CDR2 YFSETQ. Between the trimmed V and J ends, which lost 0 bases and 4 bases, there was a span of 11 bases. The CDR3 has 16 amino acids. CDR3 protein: CASSLGGAVGANVLTF. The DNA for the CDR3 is TGCGCCAGCAGCTTGGGGGGCGCCGTGGGGGCCAACGTCCTGACTTTC.

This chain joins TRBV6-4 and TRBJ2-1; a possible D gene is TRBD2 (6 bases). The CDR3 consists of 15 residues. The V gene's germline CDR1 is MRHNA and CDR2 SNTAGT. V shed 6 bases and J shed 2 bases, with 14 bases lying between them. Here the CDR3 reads CASRRDSNAYNEQFF. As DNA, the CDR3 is TGTGCCAGCAGGCGGGACTCCAACGCCTACAATGAGCAGTTCTTC.

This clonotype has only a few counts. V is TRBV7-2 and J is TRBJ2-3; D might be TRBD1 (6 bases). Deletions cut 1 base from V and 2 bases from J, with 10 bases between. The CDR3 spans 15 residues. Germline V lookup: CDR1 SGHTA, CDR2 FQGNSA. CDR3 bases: TGTGCCAGCAGCTTAGAAGGGGGTAACACAGATACGCAGTATTTT. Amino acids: CASSLEGGNTDTQYF.

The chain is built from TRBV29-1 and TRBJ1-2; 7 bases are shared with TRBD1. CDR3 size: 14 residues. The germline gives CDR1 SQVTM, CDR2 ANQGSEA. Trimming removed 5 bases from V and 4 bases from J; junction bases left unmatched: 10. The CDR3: CSVLNSTGRYGYTF. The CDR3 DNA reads TGCAGCGTTTTAAACTCGACAGGGCGCTATGGCTACACCTTC.

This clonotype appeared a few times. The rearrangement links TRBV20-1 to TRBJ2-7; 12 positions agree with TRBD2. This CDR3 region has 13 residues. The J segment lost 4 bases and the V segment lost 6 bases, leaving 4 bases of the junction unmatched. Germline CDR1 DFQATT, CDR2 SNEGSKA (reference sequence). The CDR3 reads CSAPSGRGYEQYF. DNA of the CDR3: TGCAGTGCCCCTAGCGGGAGGGGTTACGAGCAGTACTTC.